These 32 T cell receptor beta chains share one sample of origin, sequenced in a study of cytomegalovirus exposure and HLA in healthy donors. PCR used 60 Vbeta primers and 13 Jbeta primers. Only in-frame clones appear in the TCRdb table, and some are missing; sequencing was by immunoSEQ multiplex PCR. The data contain 130,000 to 150,000 clones, 64% of them singletons. The sample taken for sequencing was PBMCs. The receptors shown here come from a woman aged 25 to 45 in good health and CMV-seropositive.

This clone was seen more than once but under ten times. The V call is TRBV18, the J call TRBJ2-3, with D maybe TRBD2 (5 bases). The CDR3 spans 14 residues. The germline V and J ends were trimmed by 2 bases and 8 bases, with 14 bases remaining between them. Germline V gene lookup returns CDR1 KGHSH and CDR2 LQKENI. For the CDR3, the DNA is TGTGCCAGCTCACCATCGAGTAGCGAGACTACGCAGTATTTT. Translated: CASSPSSSETTQYF.

V gene TRBV27 combines with J gene TRBJ1-6; TRBD1 aligns across 11 bases. Germline V gives CDR1 MNHEY, CDR2 SMNVEV (reference sequence). The CDR3 covers 17 residues. The ends lost 5 bases at V and 4 bases at J; junction bases unmatched: 7. CDR3 residues: CASSLPGQGGYNSPLHF. CDR3 coding DNA: TGTGCCAGCAGTCTTCCGGGACAGGGGGGATATAATTCACCCCTCCACTTT.

V is TRBV10-3 and J is TRBJ2-7, with 7 nucleotides matching TRBD2. The CDR3 has 14 amino acids. Germline assignment: CDR1 ENHRY and CDR2 SYGVKD. V trimming: 0 bases; J trimming: 4 bases; junction bases outside the gene matches: 3. In nucleotides, the CDR3 is TGTGCCATCAGTGAGTCGGGGGGGGAGTACGAGCAGTACTTC. Encoded protein: CAISESGGEYEQYF.

The chain links TRBV15 to TRBJ1-1; D may be TRBD1 (6 bases). From germline, CDR1 is LNHNV and CDR2 YYDKDF (reference sequence). V shed 1 base and J shed 8 bases, with 11 bases lying between them. The CDR3 has 13 residues. The CDR3 protein is CATSRGQDGEAFF. For the CDR3, the DNA is TGTGCCACCAGCAGAGGACAGGATGGCGAAGCTTTCTTT.

The rearrangement links TRBV28 to TRBJ1-6; a possible D gene is TRBD1 (6 bases). Germline-derived CDR1 and CDR2 are MDHEN and SYDVKM. Between the trimmed V and J ends, which lost 1 base and 9 bases, there was a span of 13 bases. The CDR3 totals 15 residues. CDR3 bases: TGTGCCAGCAGTTTATCCCCAGGGGCGGGTTCACCCCTCCACTTT. Amino acid sequence: CASSLSPGAGSPLHF. Together with reference TRBV28 and TRBJ1-6, the CDR3 gives the full variable domain: DVKVTQSSRYLVKRTGEKVFLECVQDMDHENMFWYRQDPGLGLRLIYFSYDVKMKEKGDIPEGYSVSREKKERFSLILESASTNQTSMYLCASSLSPGAGSPLHFGNGTRLTVT.

This chain joins TRBV10-1 and TRBJ2-5, with D uncertain. This CDR3 is 15 amino acids long. Germline V gene data show CDR1 as WNHNN and CDR2 as SYGVQD (reference sequence). V was clipped by 0 bases and J by 10 bases, with 18 bases between them. In nucleotides, the CDR3 is TGCGCCAGCAGTGAGTCGACGGGTTACGGCCAGATCCAGTACTTC. This gives the protein CASSESTGYGQIQYF.

The V and J genes are TRBV19 and TRBJ1-5; 10 nucleotides align to TRBD1. Germline lookup yields CDR1 LNHDA and CDR2 SQIVND (reference sequence). After removal of 5 bases from V and 1 base from J, the junction contained 5 bases not matched to a gene. This CDR3 spans 16 amino acids. For the CDR3, the DNA is TGTGCCAGTAGTCTTAGGACAGGGGGAAGCAATCAGCCCCAGCATTTT. This gives the protein CASSLRTGGSNQPQHF.

This chain uses TRBV5-1 with TRBJ2-3; 12 nucleotides agree with TRBD2. The CDR3 has 16 residues. CDR1 and CDR2 from the germline V gene are SGHRS and YFSETQ. Trimming cost V 4 bases and J 4 bases; bases outside gene matches: 7. This CDR3 reads CASSPWTSGTADTQYF. CDR3 nucleotide sequence: TGCGCCAGCAGCCCATGGACTAGCGGGACGGCAGATACGCAGTATTTT. The full variable domain, rest sourced from reference TRBV5-1 and TRBJ2-3, is KAGVTQTPRYLIKTRGQQVTLSCSPISGHRSVSWYQQTPGQGLQFLFEYFSETQRNKGNFPGRFSGRQFSNSRSEMNVSTLELGDSALYLCASSPWTSGTADTQYFGPGTRLTVL.

This clone occurred a few times. The DNA of the CDR3 is TGCAGCGTTCTCCTCCAGGGCCACTATGGCTACACCTTC. Translated: CSVLLQGHYGYTF. This chain links TRBV29-1 with TRBJ1-2; weak D call: TRBD1 (5 bases). Deletions cut 5 bases from V and 3 bases from J, with 13 bases between. CDR3 length: 13 amino acids. Germline V gives CDR1 SQVTM, CDR2 ANQGSEA.

The chain carries TRBV5-1 and TRBJ1-1; 7 bases are shared with TRBD1. The CDR3 has 15 amino acids. Germline CDR1 is SGHRS and CDR2 is YFSETQ. Trimming took 3 bases from V and 4 from J; bases not matched to a gene: 9. The CDR3 nucleotides are TGCGCCAGCAGCTCCATACAGGGGAGAACCACTGAAGCTTTCTTT. Translating gives CASSSIQGRTTEAFF. Together with reference TRBV5-1 and TRBJ1-1, the CDR3 gives the full variable domain: KAGVTQTPRYLIKTRGQQVTLSCSPISGHRSVSWYQQTPGQGLQFLFEYFSETQRNKGNFPGRFSGRQFSNSRSEMNVSTLELGDSALYLCASSSIQGRTTEAFFGQGTRLTVV.

The chain carries TRBV18 and TRBJ2-2; D may be TRBD2 (5 bases). Trimming left V 3 bases short and J 5 bases short, with 13 bases between. Germline V gene sequence: CDR1 KGHSH, CDR2 LQKENI. The length of the CDR3 is 15 residues. This CDR3 reads CASSPYLAGTGELFF. The CDR3 DNA follows: TGTGCCAGCTCACCGTACCTAGCTGGGACCGGGGAGCTGTTTTTT.

This chain uses TRBV2 with TRBJ1-5; TRBD1 agrees at 9 bases. The CDR3 contains 14 residues. Germline values: CDR1 SNHLY, CDR2 FYNNEI. Trimming removed 7 bases from V and 7 bases from J; junction bases left unmatched: 8. CDR3 amino acids: CASTQTGGDQPQHF. The CDR3 coding sequence is TGTGCCAGCACCCAGACAGGGGGGGACCAGCCCCAGCATTTT.

CDR3 loop: CASSFQGTGYEQYF. The CDR3, as DNA: TGTGCCAGCAGTTTCCAGGGGACAGGATACGAGCAGTACTTC. The V call is TRBV6-6, the J call TRBJ2-7, with 8 bases aligning to TRBD1. With V trimmed by 4 bases and J by 4 bases, 6 bases remained unmatched. The CDR3 is 14 residues long. Germline CDR1 MNHNY, CDR2 SVGAGI (reference sequence).

The chain uses TRBV30 and TRBJ1-1; D is uncertain. Trimming shortened V by 5 bases and J by 0 bases, and 7 bases separated the two germline ends. The CDR3 spans 12 residues. CDR1 and CDR2 (germline): GTSNPN, SVGIG (reference sequence). The CDR3 here is CAWSRMNTEAFF. The CDR3 DNA reads as TGTGCCTGGTCCAGGATGAACACTGAAGCTTTCTTT.

This clone occurred once. V usage is TRBV19 and J usage is TRBJ1-2, with 7 bases identical to TRBD1. Per the germline V gene, CDR1 is LNHDA and CDR2 is SQIVND (reference sequence). The CDR3 sequence is 17 residues long. V was clipped by 8 bases and J by 8 bases; unmatched bases: 23. The DNA of the CDR3 is TGTGCCAGTTGGACACGGGACAGCGTTCTATTAACTATGGGCTACACCTTC. Translating gives CASWTRDSVLLTMGYTF.

The CDR3 is CSVGVRDEAFF. Here the CDR3 DNA reads TGCAGCGTTGGCGTCAGGGATGAAGCTTTCTTT. The chain employs TRBV29-1 and TRBJ1-1; D possibly corresponds to TRBD1 (5 bases). The germline V gene encodes CDR1 SQVTM and CDR2 ANQGSEA. V shed 4 bases and J shed 7 bases, with 10 bases lying between them. CDR3 length: 11 amino acids.

V gene TRBV9 combines with J gene TRBJ1-6; 7 bases fit TRBD1. V was pared by 3 bases and J by 7 bases, with 7 bases of the junction left unmatched. The CDR3 contains 15 residues. CDR1 is SGDLS, CDR2 YYNGEE, per germline. The CDR3 DNA reads as TGTGCCAGCAGCGCCTTCCGGGACAGAAATTCACCCCTCCACTTT. It is translated as CASSAFRDRNSPLHF.

Notes on this clone: Other DNA sequences within the sample encode an identical CDR3. J is TRBJ2-3 and V is TRBV6-1; weak D call: TRBD2 (5 bases). Per the germline V gene, CDR1 is MNHNS and CDR2 is SASEGT. V was pared by 2 bases and J by 6 bases, with 15 bases between. The length of the CDR3 is 15 residues. This CDR3 reads CASSETRARPDTQYF. CDR3 coding DNA: TGTGCCAGCAGTGAAACTAGAGCCCGACCGGATACGCAGTATTTT.

V and J are TRBV7-6 and TRBJ2-3; no clear D gene. Germline V CDR1 and CDR2: SGHVS, FNYEAQ. The CDR3 is 14 amino acids. V lost 1 base and J 4 bases, leaving 9 bases between the germline ends. The CDR3 nucleotides read TGTGCCAGCAGCTTAGTCGGTGCTCCAGATACGCAGTATTTT. This sequence encodes CASSLVGAPDTQYF. The whole variable domain, remainder taken from reference TRBV7-6 and TRBJ2-3, is GAGVSQSPRYKVTKRGQDVALRCDPISGHVSLYWYRQALGQGPEFLTYFNYEAQQDKSGLPNDRFSAERPEGSISTLTIQRTEQRDSAMYRCASSLVGAPDTQYFGPGTRLTVL.

The chain links TRBV27 to TRBJ2-3, with 8 bases matching TRBD1. The trim removed 2 bases at V and 4 bases at J, leaving 8 bases unmatched. The germline CDR1 and CDR2 sequences are MNHEY and SMNVEV (reference sequence). The length of the CDR3 is 16 residues. The CDR3 nucleotides read TGTGCCAGCAGTTTAGTCGGCAGGGGGCGCGCAGATACGCAGTATTTT. Translating it yields CASSLVGRGRADTQYF.

This chain uses TRBV9 with TRBJ2-2, with D possibly being TRBD2 (6 bases). Deletions cut 0 bases from V and 3 bases from J, with 9 bases between. The length of the CDR3 is 15 residues. Germline lookup yields CDR1 SGDLS and CDR2 YYNGEE. The DNA for the CDR3 is TGTGCCAGCAGCGTAGTCGGAGGGGACACCGGGGAGCTGTTTTTT. It codes for CASSVVGGDTGELFF.

This clone turned up a few times. The chain employs TRBV6-1 and TRBJ1-1, with TRBD1 identical over 7 bases. CDR3 length equals 14 residues. Germline CDR1 is MNHNS and CDR2 is SASEGT. The V and J ends lost 6 bases and 4 bases, in that order; junction bases with no gene match: 8. This chain's CDR3 is CASRNRGGVTEAFF. CDR3 nucleotides: TGTGCCAGCAGGAACAGGGGTGGTGTCACTGAAGCTTTCTTT.

The chain carries TRBV18 and TRBJ1-1; 9 nucleotides align to TRBD1. The germline V gene has CDR1 KGHSH and CDR2 LQKENI. J gave up 6 bases and V 3 bases, and 8 bases lay outside the gene matches. The length of the CDR3 is 15 residues. The CDR3 DNA reads TGTGCCAGCTCACCTATGGGACAGGGCGCTTCTGAAGCTTTCTTT. This gives the protein CASSPMGQGASEAFF.

The V gene is TRBV6-5, the J gene TRBJ2-7; 12 bases align to TRBD2. V gave up 7 bases and J gave up 3 bases; unmatched junction bases: 7. The V gene's germline CDR1 is MNHEY and CDR2 SVGAGI. This CDR3 region has 15 residues. As DNA, the CDR3 is TGTGCCAGCATGAGACTAGCGGGAGAATACTACGAGCAGTACTTC. The encoded protein is CASMRLAGEYYEQYF.

This clone was counted once. The genes are TRBV11-2 and TRBJ2-7, with 9 positions matching TRBD1. Trimming at V came to 5 bases and at J to 0 bases, leaving 5 bases not matched to a gene. The CDR3 runs 15 residues. Germline CDR1 and CDR2: SGHAT and FQNNGV. CDR3 sequence: CASSLTTGGSYEQYF. The CDR3 nucleotides read TGTGCCAGCAGCCTCACGACAGGGGGCTCCTACGAGCAGTACTTC.

CDR3 amino acids: CASSLSAGEKLFF. The CDR3, as DNA: TGTGCCAGCAGCTTATCTGCAGGGGAAAAACTGTTTTTT. This rearrangement joins TRBV11-2 to TRBJ1-4; TRBD1 is a possible D gene (5 bases). Germline CDR1 reads SGHAT; CDR2 reads FQNNGV. This CDR3 has 13 amino acids. Trimming stripped 2 bases from V and 8 bases from J, with 9 bases between.

CDR3 DNA: TGTGCCAGCAGCCATTCCGGGACAGAAGCTAACTATGGCTACACCTTC. It yields the protein CASSHSGTEANYGYTF. The chain uses TRBV13 and TRBJ1-2, with 7 bases fitting TRBD1. Germline V gene data show CDR1 as PRHDT and CDR2 as FYEKMQ (reference sequence). The CDR3 loop spans 16 amino acids. After removal of 5 bases from V and 0 bases from J, the junction contained 9 bases not matched to a gene.

The chain joins TRBV7-2 to TRBJ1-4; the match to TRBD1 covers 7 bases. The CDR3 has 19 residues. Germline values: CDR1 SGHTA, CDR2 FQGNSA. V gave up 0 bases and J gave up 3 bases; unmatched junction bases: 13. The DNA for the CDR3 is TGTGCCAGCAGCTTAGCCCACAGACAGGGATCAAGGGCTAATGAAAAACTGTTTTTT. Its translation: CASSLAHRQGSRANEKLFF.

The chain links TRBV6-1 to TRBJ1-4; 10 nucleotides align to TRBD1. CDR1 MNHNS and CDR2 SASEGT come from the germline V gene. V was pared by 6 bases and J by 7 bases, with 5 bases of the junction left unmatched. This CDR3 has 14 amino acids. CDR3 residues: CASRGRDRGEKLFF. CDR3 in DNA: TGTGCCAGCAGGGGCCGGGACAGGGGTGAAAAACTGTTTTTT.

This clone was observed a single time. The chain recombines TRBV5-4 with TRBJ1-3; 7 bases are shared with TRBD1. The germline gives CDR1 SGHNT, CDR2 YYREEE (reference sequence). The CDR3 extends over 15 amino acids. J was trimmed by 2 bases and V by 3 bases; bases with no gene match: 5. In DNA, the CDR3 is TGTGCCAGCAGCTCGGGACAGACTCCTGGAAACACCATATATTTT. Protein sequence: CASSSGQTPGNTIYF.

The rearrangement links TRBV15 to TRBJ2-7; 12 bases align to TRBD2. The CDR3 spans 16 residues. Germline trimming cut 1 base from V and 3 bases from J; bases unmatched to any gene: 4. The V gene's germline CDR1 is LNHNV and CDR2 YYDKDF (reference sequence). Here the CDR3 reads CATSRGTSGVIYEQYF. The CDR3 DNA reads as TGTGCCACCAGCAGAGGGACTAGCGGGGTAATCTACGAGCAGTACTTC.

The chain links TRBV6-6 to TRBJ1-2; D is possibly TRBD1 (5 bases). V gave up 6 bases and J gave up 4 bases, with 15 bases separating them. CDR1 MNHNY and CDR2 SVGAGI come from the germline V gene (reference sequence). The CDR3 has 14 amino acids. CDR3 nucleotides: TGTGCCAGCAGACGGGGAGGAACAGGCTATGGCTACACCTTC. Translated: CASRRGGTGYGYTF.